This T cell receptor beta chain was sequenced for a study of blood T cell repertoires in COVID-19. As processed by the authors: Reference gene primer amplification gave estimated nucleated cell counts. The table came from immunoSEQ multiplex PCR; TCRdb's copy has only in-frame clones and leaves some out. V and J calls and clone size are those listed in that table; D and trimming were worked out from the DNA. In the table there are 180,000 or so clones, 70% to 80% of which are singletons. The V gene's germline CDR1 is SGHRS and CDR2 YFSETQ. The CDR3 runs to 15 residues. Unmatched junction bases numbered 5, after V lost 6 bases and J lost 0 bases.

Specimen: peripheral blood. This TCR was sampled from a man in his fifties who had recovered from COVID-19. The chain uses TRBV5-1 and TRBJ2-2, with TRBD1 matching 7 bases. The CDR3 sequence: CASKKGGANTGELFF. The CDR3, as DNA: TGCGCCAGCAAAAAAGGGGGCGCGAACACCGGGGAGCTGTTTTTT.